This T cell receptor (beta chain) stems from a study of shared clonotypes between healthy human individuals. Assay: immunoSEQ multiplex PCR; the TCRdb copy retains only in-frame clones and omits some. This table has about 1.9 million clones, over 85% appearing once. This clone was recorded once. Naive CD8 cells lacked CD45RO, underwent positive selection for CCR7 and left out terminally differentiated effector memory CD45RA+ cells. The V gene's germline CDR1 is SGHAT and CDR2 FQNNGV. V lost 2 bases, J lost 3 bases, and 2 bases stayed unmatched. This CDR3 contains 15 residues. This TCR derives from a man aged 18-30 years in good health. Some clones in this sample may be carry-over from other donors' samples. V usage is TRBV11-2 and J usage is TRBJ1-4; TRBD1 matches 8 bases. Sequencing used naive CD8+ T cells from PBMCs. In DNA, the CDR3 is TGTGCCAGCAGCTTATACAGGGGGGCTAATGAAAAACTGTTTTTT. Translation gives CASSLYRGANEKLFF.